This TCR beta chain emerged from a study of PD-L1 blockade in urothelial cancer. The time point denotes: pretreatment peripheral blood. Notes on the study in general: It was durable-benefit patients whose tumor-associated blood clones expanded more at 3 weeks.

This table comes from immunoSEQ multiplex PCR, and its TCRdb copy is limited to in-frame clones, with some not included. In the table there are about 130,000 clones, less than 85% of which are singletons. Germline V lookup: CDR1 MNHEY, CDR2 SVGAGI. This CDR3 is built from 16 residues. J gave up 7 bases and V 0 bases, and 12 bases lay outside the gene matches. Of note for this clone: Its antigen is undetermined.

The clonotype was recovered from a man aged 50 or older with urothelial cancer. This specimen was PBMCs, taken around atezolizumab (anti-PD-L1) treatment. The chain carries TRBV6-5 and TRBJ2-7, with 7 bases lining up with TRBD2. The chain's CDR3 is CASSYSGSGMIGEQYF. The DNA of the CDR3 is TGTGCCAGCAGTTACTCGGGGAGCGGGATGATCGGGGAGCAGTACTTC.